The clone carrying this T cell receptor beta chain was seen once. Its antigen is as yet unknown. The germline V gene encodes CDR1 ENHRY and CDR2 SYGVKD. The CDR3 has 13 amino acids. The trim removed 7 bases at V and 7 bases at J, leaving 9 bases unmatched. Both 60 Vbeta primers and 13 Jbeta primers went into the PCR. Generated by immunoSEQ multiplex PCR, the TCRdb table keeps only in-frame clones and is missing some. In the table there are approximately 110,000 clones, 70% to 80% of which are singletons. The source of the sample is a study of cytomegalovirus exposure and HLA in healthy donors. Regarding the study as a whole: TCR beta chains numbering some 160 were designated cytomegalovirus-associated. As was reported, the classifier diagnosed cytomegalovirus status with high specificity and sensitivity. It was assumed in the presence/absence analyses that sequencing depth was roughly uniform across donors.

Sequencing input: PBMCs. The chain joins TRBV10-3 to TRBJ1-2, with 7 bases fitting TRBD1. The TCR comes from a man in his fifties in good health and CMV-seronegative. DNA for the CDR3: TGTGCCATCAACCGCGACAGGGACGGTGGCTACACCTTC. Translating it yields CAINRDRDGGYTF.